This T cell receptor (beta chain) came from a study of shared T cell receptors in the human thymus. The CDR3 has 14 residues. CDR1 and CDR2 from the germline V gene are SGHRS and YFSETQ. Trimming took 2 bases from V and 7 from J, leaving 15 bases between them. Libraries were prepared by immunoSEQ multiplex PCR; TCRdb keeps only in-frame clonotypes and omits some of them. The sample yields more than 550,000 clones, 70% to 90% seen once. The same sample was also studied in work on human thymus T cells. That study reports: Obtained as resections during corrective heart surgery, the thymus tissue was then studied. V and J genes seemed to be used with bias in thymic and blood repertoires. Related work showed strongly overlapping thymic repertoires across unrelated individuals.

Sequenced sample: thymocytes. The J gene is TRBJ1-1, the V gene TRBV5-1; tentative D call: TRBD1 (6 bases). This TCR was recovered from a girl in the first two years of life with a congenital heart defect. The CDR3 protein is CASSFRQASYEAFF. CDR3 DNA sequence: TGCGCCAGCAGCTTCAGACAGGCCAGCTATGAAGCTTTCTTT.